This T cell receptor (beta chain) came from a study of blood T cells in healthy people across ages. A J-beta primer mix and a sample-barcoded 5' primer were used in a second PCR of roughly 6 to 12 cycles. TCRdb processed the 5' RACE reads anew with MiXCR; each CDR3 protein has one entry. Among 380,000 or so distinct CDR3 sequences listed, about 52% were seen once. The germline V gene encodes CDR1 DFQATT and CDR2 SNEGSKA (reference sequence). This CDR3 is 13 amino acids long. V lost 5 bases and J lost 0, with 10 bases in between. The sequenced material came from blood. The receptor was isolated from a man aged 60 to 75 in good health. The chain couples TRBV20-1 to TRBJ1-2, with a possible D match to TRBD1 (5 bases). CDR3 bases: TGCAGTGCTCAACAGGATTCTAACTATGGCTACACCTTC. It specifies CSAQQDSNYGYTF.